This TCR beta chain comes out of a study of T cell clones after liver transplantation (dated by TCRdb to between 2018 and 2020). Regarding the research as a whole: The samples were obtained from ITN030ST, a randomized trial that attempted immunosuppression withdrawal within 2 years after liver transplantation. After a pre-transplant mixed lymphocyte reaction, TCRbeta sequencing was used to pinpoint donor-reactive T cell clones, which were subsequently tracked in post-transplant blood. Third party-reactive TCRbeta sequences were also identified from pre-transplant MLRs to serve as an antigen-independent comparator for donor-reactive sequences. Three of the eight recipients were HCV-positive; the others were transplanted for non-autoimmune, non-viral indications. The subjects received no induction therapy and were kept on standard immunosuppression until randomization at 12-24 months post-transplant. Tolerance meant complete immunosuppression withdrawal for at least one year without liver enzymes rising beyond twice the upper limit of normal. Blood samples were collected pre-transplant, then pre-randomization ahead of withdrawal, and finally post-randomization once withdrawal had either been completed or failed. The study cohort included 8 liver transplant recipients, of whom 3 were classified as tolerant and 5 as non-tolerant.

Findings and caveats that apply to the study as a whole: The conclusions were preliminary, being limited by small, heterogeneous patient numbers and by non-standardized post-transplant time points. Donor-reactive sequences decreased more than third party-reactive sequences, which suggests partial antigen-specific deletion that was not related to withdrawal success. Low numbers of available donor cells limited the measurable donor-reactive repertoire in a couple of subjects. A significant post-transplant decrease in circulating donor-reactive CD4 TCRbeta sequences was observed in 5 of 8 subjects, irrespective of tolerance or HCV status. Because no allograft tissue specimens were available, donor-reactive T cells may have migrated into the graft instead of being deleted. After accounting for repertoire turnover, donor-reactive detection was significantly reduced in 7 of 8 subjects for CD4 and 8 of 8 for CD8.

High-throughput TCRbeta CDR3 sequencing of frozen genomic DNA was performed by immunoSEQ, including PCR amplification, mapping, bias correction and internal controls. In the paper's pipeline: Only productive rearrangements were retained, and each unique TCRbeta sequence was defined by its CDR3 nucleotide sequence together with its V and J gene. Donor-reactive sequences required at least 5-fold expansion in CFSE-low cells versus unstimulated pre-transplant cells and at least 0.01% frequency. To ensure at least 90% detection power, minimum frequency thresholds were set for each subject based on that subject's lowest-template unstimulated sample. Jensen-Shannon divergence between the top 1000 TCRbeta sequences post- versus pre-transplant served as the measure of repertoire turnover. Changes in detection of donor-reactive sequences were tested with two-sided Fisher's exact tests. TCRdb obtained this table from immuneACCESS and retained in-frame rearrangements with V and J assigned. These tables miss some clones; where compared with another copy, unresolved V genes account for less than half of the shortfall, and the remainder is unexplained. D and trimming come from the DNA, and the V and J calls and clone size come from that table. The sample table holds more than 70,000 clones, of which over 80% were seen once. Together, the top ten hold 2.8% of the sample.

Unstimulated PBMCs, after thawing, were stained for CD3, CD4 and CD8 and then FACS-sorted into CD3+CD4+ and CD3+CD8+ populations. Randomization to immunosuppression withdrawal applied to every one of the 8 studied subjects. The Qiagen DNeasy Blood and Tissue Kit was used to isolate genomic DNA. The CDR3 covers 11 residues, taking in both the cysteine and the phenylalanine. Left in the record is the CDR3 DNA by itself, 33 bases read in frame from the first base. CDR1 MNHEY and CDR2 SMNVEV are derived from the germline V gene (reference sequence). V is cut by 5 bases and J by 5 bases, and the space between the germline ends is 4 bases. Worth noting for this clone: This receptor's antigen is unknown. It has no much larger one-base neighbor in the sample; base qualities were not kept.

Recombination joined TRBV27 with TRBJ2-1, with the D gene uncertain. The material sequenced was CD4+ T cells from blood, taken at the 22-month timepoint. The receptor was derived from a human patient who received a liver transplant. After a transplant, the graft donor may have provided part of the T cells. The DNA sequence reads TGTGCCAGCAGTAGGAACAATGAGCAGTTCTTC. It is translated as CASSRNNEQFF.